Sequencing of this TCR beta chain was carried out in a study of CXCR3-negative and CXCR3-positive naive CD8 T cells. Study-level findings and limits: TRB CDR3 hydrophobicity was greater in CXCR3-positive naive cells than in CXCR3-negative naive cells.

As regards this clonotype: Its specificity is not known.

TRB cDNA libraries were made by UMI-labeled 5' RACE. TCRdb reprocessed the 5' RACE reads and reports one entry per CDR3 protein, with no DNA. The table for this sample gives about 6,700 distinct CDR3 sequences. The CDR3 covers 19 residues. Germline V gives CDR1 SGHNT, CDR2 YENEEA. Material for sequencing was naive CXCR3+ CD8+ T cells from blood. Stated subset: CD45RO-CCR7+CD27+CD95- naive CD8+ T cells expressing CXCR3 (TNR3+). This sequence joins TRBV11-3 and TRBJ2-1; with no DNA, the TCRdb D assignment of TRBD1 cannot be verified. This TCR derives from a human donor in good health. Some clones in this sample may be carry-over from other donors' samples. The CDR3 reads CASSARPEGSSLGNNEQFF.